These T cell receptor beta chains were read from a single sample in a study of shared clonotypes between healthy human individuals. Generated by immunoSEQ multiplex PCR, the TCRdb table keeps only in-frame clones and is missing some. The sample comprises 2 million to 3 million clones, 90% to 95% of which are singletons, and more than 0.35% rests with the top ten. Specimen: naive CD4+ T cells from PBMCs. These receptor sequences come from a man in his late teens or twenties in good health. Some clones in this sample may be carry-over from other donors' samples. Both conserved end residues are part of each CDR3. The order of the fields is J gene, V gene, CDR3 protein.

TRBJ1-2 | TRBV7-9 | CASSLFQGANYGYTF
TRBJ2-7 | TRBV28 | CASLGSGASGDYEQYF
TRBJ1-3 | TRBV19 | CASSTPLSGNTIYF
TRBJ2-1 | TRBV14 | CASSQVYHSNEQFF
TRBJ1-1 | TRBV18 | CASSPRLNTEAFF
TRBJ2-6 | TRBV5-1 | CASSETGSPSGANVLTF
TRBJ1-3 | TRBV7-6 | CASSGTGVGNTIYF
TRBJ1-5 | TRBV6-1 | CASSELGRNSNQPQHF
TRBJ2-7 | TRBV18 | CASSPADRGGYEQYF
TRBJ1-1 | TRBV29-1 | CSATPTGNTEAFF
TRBJ2-7 | TRBV6-1 | CASMTTGSGSYEQYF
TRBJ1-1 | TRBV2 | CASNGEGSTEAFF
TRBJ2-2 | TRBV29-1 | CSVEGYGNTGELFF
TRBJ1-2 | TRBV5-1 | CASSLVGTGSIYTF
TRBJ2-2 | TRBV14 | CATRRQGVPGELFF
TRBJ2-1 | TRBV7-2 | CASSLGIYNEQFF
TRBJ2-6 | TRBV7-9 | CASGGFGVTGANVLTF
TRBJ1-1 | TRBV5-4 | CASSLRDRPMNTEAFF
TRBJ2-6 | TRBV2 | CASGLSSGANVLTF
TRBJ1-1 | TRBV27 | CASTHHSQSLGLDTEAFF
TRBJ1-1 | TRBV4-3 | CASSQDRLAPQAFF
TRBJ1-2 | TRBV28 | CASRGSGGYYGYTF
TRBJ2-7 | TRBV5-4 | CASSLEGAYLSYEQYF
TRBJ1-4 | TRBV5-4 | CASSLAGGTNEKLFF
TRBJ2-6 | TRBV9 | CASSVGLVGGANVLTF
TRBJ2-1 | TRBV7-7 | CASSLVGLAGRDEQFF
TRBJ2-7 | TRBV7-2 | CASSLGDRDVIEQYF
TRBJ2-2 | TRBV19 | CASSPNPSSGRAVGELFF
TRBJ2-5 | TRBV7-2 | CASSFDREETQYF
TRBJ2-7 | TRBV5-1 | CASSLVRGPRHEQYF
TRBJ1-2 | TRBV27 | CASRREGPYYGYTF
TRBJ1-5 | TRBV7-2 | CASSSGPLRGGNQPQHF
TRBJ2-1 | TRBV5-1 | CASTRGAGYSYNEQFF
TRBJ2-1 | TRBV2 | CASSAGTSGSYPFF
TRBJ2-3 | TRBV2 | CASTGQGEGTQYF
TRBJ1-1 | TRBV11-3 | CASSIELGGRTEAFF
TRBJ2-3 | TRBV7-3 | CASSPLEAPDTQYF
TRBJ1-5 | TRBV28 | CASSDGRVGNQPQHF
TRBJ2-3 | TRBV7-9 | CASSSQTDTQYF
TRBJ2-7 | TRBV28 | CASSPSTSGAYEQYF
TRBJ1-1 | TRBV2 | CASRKVAEAFF
TRBJ1-2 | TRBV5-1 | CASSSSLGARGGGYTF
TRBJ2-7 | TRBV7-9 | CASSPPGPYEQYF
TRBJ2-5 | TRBV29-1 | CSVSRRGQPQETQYF
TRBJ2-5 | TRBV5-1 | CASTAGHSGETQYF
TRBJ2-5 | TRBV27 | CASAPGRETQYF
TRBJ1-1 | TRBV28 | CASTKAGTGNTEAFF
TRBJ1-2 | TRBV5-1 | CASSWGTTPDGYTF
TRBJ1-6 | TRBV7-2 | CASSRDPLSSYNSPLHF
TRBJ2-7 | TRBV28 | CASSFFAGDGEQYF
TRBJ2-5 | TRBV6-6 | CASSWGQGLGETQYF
TRBJ2-7 | TRBV15 | CATSRDRGLSYEQYF
TRBJ2-3 | TRBV30 | CAWQRLAVITDTQYF
TRBJ1-1 | TRBV6-5 | CASSPWGQGETEAFF
TRBJ2-7 | TRBV9 | CASSVETGGYEQYF
TRBJ1-1 | TRBV11-1 | CASSFQQSNTEAFF
TRBJ2-1 | TRBV6-6 | CASSGPRDTYNEQFF